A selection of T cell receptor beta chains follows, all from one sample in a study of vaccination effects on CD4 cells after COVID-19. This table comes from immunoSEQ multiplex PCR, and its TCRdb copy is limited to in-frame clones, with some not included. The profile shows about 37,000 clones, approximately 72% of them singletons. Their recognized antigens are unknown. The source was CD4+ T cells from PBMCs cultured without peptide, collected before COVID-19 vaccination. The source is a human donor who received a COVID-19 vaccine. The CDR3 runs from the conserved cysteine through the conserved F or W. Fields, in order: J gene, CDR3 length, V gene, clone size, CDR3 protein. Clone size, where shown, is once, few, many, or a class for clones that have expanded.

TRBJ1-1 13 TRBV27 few CASRQEMNTEAFF
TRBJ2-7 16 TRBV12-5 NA CASGLPPGQGPYEQYF
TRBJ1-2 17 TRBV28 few CASSLRQKRSRDYGYTF
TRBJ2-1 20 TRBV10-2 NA CASSEALGLAILSSYNEQFF
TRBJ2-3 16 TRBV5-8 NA CASSLGSGGSTDTQYF
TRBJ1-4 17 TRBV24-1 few CATSDPGRTGSNEKLFF
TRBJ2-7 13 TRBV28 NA CASSLYGSYEQYF
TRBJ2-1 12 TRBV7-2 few CASSPSYNEQFF
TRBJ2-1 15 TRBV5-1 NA CASSLTGQGAYEQFF
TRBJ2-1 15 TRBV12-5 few CASGLLGLAQEEQFF
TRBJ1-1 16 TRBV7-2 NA CASSLASGKGNTEAFF
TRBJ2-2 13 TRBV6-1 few CASSYVRAGELFF
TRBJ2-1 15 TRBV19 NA CASSGGMGTINEQFF
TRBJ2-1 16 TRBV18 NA CASSPQARNTYNEQFF
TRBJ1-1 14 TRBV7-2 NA CASSLRRGNTEAFF
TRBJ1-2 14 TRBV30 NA CAWSVGLAGTGYTF
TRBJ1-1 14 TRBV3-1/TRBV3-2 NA CASSRQGAGTEAFF
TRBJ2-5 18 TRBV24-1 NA CATSQGTSGRAWVETQYF
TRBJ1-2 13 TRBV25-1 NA CASSEEYRDGYTF
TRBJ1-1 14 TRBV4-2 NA CASSRDDSNTEAFF
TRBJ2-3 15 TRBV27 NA CASSFGRGLADTQYF
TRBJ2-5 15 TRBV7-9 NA CASSTSGSRSETQYF
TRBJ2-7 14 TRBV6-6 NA CASSRQGPANEQYF
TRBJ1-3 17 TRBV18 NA CASSPAGQPHSGNTIYF
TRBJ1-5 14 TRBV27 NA CASSWGSSNQPQHF
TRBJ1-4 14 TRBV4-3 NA CASSQEPHASKLFF
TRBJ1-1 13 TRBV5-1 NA CASSLHAVTEAFF
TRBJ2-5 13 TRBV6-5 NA CASSRDSEETQYF
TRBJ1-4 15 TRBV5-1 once CASSFQGATNEKLFF
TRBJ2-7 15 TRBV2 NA CASSVGTTGTYEQYF
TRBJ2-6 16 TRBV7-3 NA CASRARGGPGANVLTF
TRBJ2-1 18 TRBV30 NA CAWRLGWTSGPTSDEQFF
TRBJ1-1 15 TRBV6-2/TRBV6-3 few CASSYRTGLDTEAFF
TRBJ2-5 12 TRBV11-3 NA CASSHDQETQYF
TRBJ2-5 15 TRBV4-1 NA CASSQGGTNQETQYF
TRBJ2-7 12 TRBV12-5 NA CASGLGGSEQYF
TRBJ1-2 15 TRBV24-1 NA CATSDSGTGNYGYTF
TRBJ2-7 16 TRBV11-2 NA CASSHVSRDRSYEQYF
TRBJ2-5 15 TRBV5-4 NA CASSLIRSGRETQYF
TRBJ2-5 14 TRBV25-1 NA CASSVRRGRETQYF
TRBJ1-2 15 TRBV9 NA CASSPGTAEGYGYTF
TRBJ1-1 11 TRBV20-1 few CSATRITEAFF
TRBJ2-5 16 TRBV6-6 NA CASSYRSSGLQETQYF
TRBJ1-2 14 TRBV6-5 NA CASSQTGGVYGYTF
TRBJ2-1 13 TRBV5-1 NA CASSRGQINEQFF
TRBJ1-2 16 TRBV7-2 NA CASSLSRTGTSYGYTF
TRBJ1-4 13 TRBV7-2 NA CASSTPGGEKLFF
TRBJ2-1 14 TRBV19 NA CASSIRRAKNEQFF
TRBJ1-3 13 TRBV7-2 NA CASSLAVGETIYF
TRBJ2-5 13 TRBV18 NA CASSPGVPETQYF
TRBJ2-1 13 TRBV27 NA CASSLDSRNEQFF
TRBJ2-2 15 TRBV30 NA CAWSVPRVGPGELFF
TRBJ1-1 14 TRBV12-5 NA CASGGTGGWTEAFF
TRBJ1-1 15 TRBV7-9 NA CASTLSQGARTEAFF
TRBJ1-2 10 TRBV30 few CAWSRDGYTF
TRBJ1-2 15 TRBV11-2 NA CASSPRRAGVGGYTF
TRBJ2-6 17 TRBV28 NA CASRSADGSSGANVLTF
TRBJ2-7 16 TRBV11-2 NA CASRSVKGVNSYEQYF
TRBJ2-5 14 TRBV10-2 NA CASREGLAEETQYF
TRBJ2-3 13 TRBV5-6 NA CASSLPGTDTQYF